The 29 T cell receptor beta chains given below trace back to one sample, sequenced in a study of technical replicates of blood from several donors. Method: immunoSEQ multiplex PCR; TCRdb's copy keeps in-frame clones and lacks some. Of tens of thousands of clones listed, roughly 94% were seen once; the top ten hold around 0.37%. Sample: T cells isolated from PBMCs. The receptors come from a human donor in good health.

V usage is TRBV5-4 and J usage is TRBJ2-7; the match to TRBD2 covers 9 bases. After removal of 3 bases from V and 4 bases from J, the junction contained 5 bases not matched to a gene. The CDR3 is made up of 14 amino acids. Germline CDR1 is SGHNT and CDR2 is YYREEE (reference sequence). The chain's CDR3 is CASSSGTSPYEQYF. CDR3 in DNA: TGTGCCAGCAGCTCCGGGACTAGCCCATACGAGCAGTACTTC.

This chain connects TRBV7-9 to TRBJ2-1; a weak D match, TRBD1 (6 bases). Germline-derived CDR1 and CDR2 are SEHNR and FQNEAQ (reference sequence). Trimming took off 4 bases at V and 6 bases at J, with 28 bases between the two ends. CDR3 length: 19 residues. CDR3 region: CASSSTYFTGTNRGNEQFF. DNA of the CDR3: TGTGCCAGCAGCTCAACGTACTTCACAGGGACAAATAGGGGCAATGAGCAGTTCTTC.

The count of this clone is one. This rearrangement joins TRBV5-1 to TRBJ1-1; maybe TRBD1 (6 bases). Trimming left V 4 bases short and J 4 bases short, with 14 bases between. The CDR3 sequence is 14 residues long. CDR1 SGHRS and CDR2 YFSETQ come from the germline V gene. Here the CDR3 reads CASSLGHISTEAFF. DNA for the CDR3: TGCGCCAGCAGCCTGGGACACATTTCCACTGAAGCTTTCTTT. The variable domain in full, with the rest retrieved from reference TRBV5-1 and TRBJ1-1, is KAGVTQTPRYLIKTRGQQVTLSCSPISGHRSVSWYQQTPGQGLQFLFEYFSETQRNKGNFPGRFSGRQFSNSRSEMNVSTLELGDSALYLCASSLGHISTEAFFGQGTRLTVV.

This chain joins TRBV4-1 and TRBJ1-5; possible D gene TRBD1, 6 bases. Trimming removed 4 bases at V and 6 bases at J, with 10 bases between. Germline assignment: CDR1 MGHRA and CDR2 YSYEKL. This CDR3 comprises 13 residues. The CDR3 DNA is TGCGCCAGCAGCCCACAGGGTGGTCAGCCCCAGCATTTT. This translates into CASSPQGGQPQHF.

The V and J genes are TRBV19 and TRBJ2-7; 10 bases are a match to TRBD2. Germline V gene sequence: CDR1 LNHDA, CDR2 SQIVND (reference sequence). CDR3 length: 18 residues. After removal of 3 bases from V and 7 bases from J, the junction contained 18 bases not matched to a gene. CDR3 DNA sequence: TGTGCCAGTAGTATCAAGATCGGAGCGGGAGGGTTCGTAGGGGAGCAGTACTTC. This codes for CASSIKIGAGGFVGEQYF.

This chain joins TRBV28 and TRBJ1-5; D may be TRBD1 (5 bases). The CDR3 contains 14 residues. V shed 2 bases and J shed 6 bases, with 11 bases lying between them. CDR1 is MDHEN, CDR2 SYDVKM, per germline. The CDR3 nucleotides read TGTGCCAGCAGTTTACCCCGGGGGGGTCAGCCCCAGCATTTT. Amino acid sequence: CASSLPRGGQPQHF.

The chain is built from TRBV6-6 and TRBJ1-1; D is perhaps TRBD1 (6 bases). The germline CDR1 and CDR2 sequences are MNHNY and SVGAGI (reference sequence). The germline V and J ends were trimmed by 9 bases and 1 base, with 15 bases remaining between them. This CDR3 contains 14 residues. The CDR3 loop reads CARPYGTQNTEAFF. The CDR3 DNA is TGTGCCAGGCCCTACGGGACACAGAACACTGAAGCTTTCTTT.

The rearrangement links TRBV2 to TRBJ2-5; no clear D. CDR1 and CDR2 from the germline V gene are SNHLY and FYNNEI. V was clipped by 4 bases and J by 5 bases, with 11 bases between them. The CDR3 covers 13 residues. The CDR3 coding sequence is TGTGCCAGCAGTGCTGGCCTCTCCGAGACCCAGTACTTC. Protein sequence: CASSAGLSETQYF.

The chain couples TRBV28 to TRBJ1-4; possible D gene TRBD1, 5 bases. Per the germline V gene, CDR1 is MDHEN and CDR2 is SYDVKM. V was clipped by 3 bases and J by 13 bases, with 12 bases between them. This CDR3 is 12 amino acids long. This CDR3 reads CASSLQPGLLFF. CDR3 DNA sequence: TGTGCCAGCAGTTTGCAGCCGGGACTACTGTTTTTT.

The chain employs TRBV30 and TRBJ2-7, with TRBD2 matching over 10 bases. The germline gives CDR1 GTSNPN, CDR2 SVGIG (reference sequence). The CDR3 loop spans 15 amino acids. With 4 bases clipped from V and 9 bases from J, the junction kept 15 bases outside the gene matches. The CDR3 sequence is CAWTRGLAETTAQYF. CDR3 bases: TGTGCCTGGACCCGAGGACTAGCGGAGACTACGGCGCAGTACTTC.

V usage is TRBV28 and J usage is TRBJ1-1, with TRBD1 matching 9 bases. The CDR3 consists of 16 residues. V dropped 3 bases and J dropped 1; count of bases not matched to a gene: 6. Germline V lookup: CDR1 MDHEN, CDR2 SYDVKM. The chain's CDR3 is CASSFNRGPGNTEAFF. The CDR3 region has the DNA TGTGCCAGCAGTTTTAACAGGGGGCCAGGGAACACTGAAGCTTTCTTT.

The chain combines TRBV28 with TRBJ2-5; D is ambiguous. V dropped 5 bases and J dropped 8 bases, with 9 bases sitting between them. Germline CDR1 is MDHEN and CDR2 is SYDVKM. The CDR3 runs 11 residues. CDR3 bases: TGTGCCAGCAGTCCGGGTGGCACCCAGTACTTC. Translating it yields CASSPGGTQYF.

The gene calls are TRBV7-9 and TRBJ2-7; 8 bases match TRBD2. The CDR3 contains 15 residues. CDR1 and CDR2 from the germline V gene are SEHNR and FQNEAQ (reference sequence). V was clipped by 4 bases and J by 0 bases; unmatched bases: 5. In DNA form, the CDR3 reads TGTGCCAGCAGCTCAAGCGGGAGTCGCTCCTACGAGCAGTACTTC. Translation: CASSSSGSRSYEQYF.

This clone was counted once. The CDR3 nucleotides are TGTGCCAGCTCACCACCCGGGACTAGTGCACATACGCAGTATTTT. Amino acids: CASSPPGTSAHTQYF. The rearrangement links TRBV18 to TRBJ2-3; TRBD2 agrees at 8 bases. From germline, CDR1 is KGHSH and CDR2 LQKENI. The ends lost 0 bases at V and 7 bases at J; junction bases unmatched: 6. This CDR3 is built from 15 residues.

The chain is built from TRBV27 and TRBJ1-2, with 8 bases lining up with TRBD1. The CDR3 runs 22 residues. The trim removed 0 bases at V and 2 bases at J, leaving 23 bases unmatched. Germline CDR1 MNHEY, CDR2 SMNVEV (reference sequence). The CDR3 DNA follows: TGTGCCAGCAGTTTATCGAACCCGGGAGTCTTGGACCCGGACAGGGAAAACTATGGCTACACCTTC. It codes for CASSLSNPGVLDPDRENYGYTF.

The chain joins TRBV4-3 to TRBJ2-1; 9 nucleotides line up with TRBD1. CDR3 length: 16 residues. The V and J ends lost 4 bases and 3 bases, in that order; junction bases with no gene match: 7. Germline V CDR1 and CDR2: LGHNA, YSLEER. The CDR3: CASSLGTGIYYNEQFF. The CDR3, as DNA: TGCGCCAGCAGCCTTGGGACAGGGATATACTACAATGAGCAGTTCTTC.

The chain joins TRBV27 to TRBJ1-2; D is unresolved. CDR1 and CDR2 from the germline V gene are MNHEY and SMNVEV (reference sequence). V lost 0 bases and J 5 bases, leaving 13 bases between the germline ends. This CDR3 region has 15 residues. CDR3 sequence (DNA): TGTGCCAGCAGTTTATCCCCGGGTGCCGGGTATGGCTACACCTTC. This translates into CASSLSPGAGYGYTF.

The chain links TRBV7-6 to TRBJ2-1; 14 positions agree with TRBD2. Germline V gene sequence: CDR1 SGHVS, CDR2 FNYEAQ. This CDR3 has 17 amino acids. V shed 5 bases and J 8 bases; nucleotides not matched to a gene: 11. The DNA of the CDR3 is TGTGCCAGCAGCCTAGGGACTAGCGGGAGACCTCTTGATGAGCAGTTCTTC. It encodes CASSLGTSGRPLDEQFF.

This clone was observed once. The V call is TRBV6-5, the J call TRBJ1-6, with D perhaps TRBD1 (5 bases). V was shortened by 0 bases and J by 4 bases, with 7 bases between the two germline ends. The germline V gene encodes CDR1 MNHEY and CDR2 SVGAGI. The CDR3 runs 15 residues. CDR3 amino acids: CASSYSGDYNSPLHF. CDR3 sequence (DNA): TGTGCCAGCAGTTACTCAGGGGATTATAATTCACCCCTCCACTTT.

The V and J genes are TRBV14 and TRBJ2-5; unclear D gene. The germline CDR1 and CDR2 sequences are SGHDN and FVKESK. The V end was cut by 0 bases, the J end by 2 bases, with 10 bases between. The CDR3 extends over 15 amino acids. The DNA of the CDR3 is TGTGCCAGCAGCCAAGAAGTGGCACCTCAAGAGACCCAGTACTTC. As protein: CASSQEVAPQETQYF.

The chain links TRBV25-1 to TRBJ2-7, with unresolved D. V lost 3 bases and J 2 bases, leaving 11 bases between the germline ends. The CDR3 is 14 residues long. CDR1 is MGHDK, CDR2 SYGVNS, per germline. The CDR3 spells CASSDRVVPYEQYF. The CDR3 DNA is TGTGCCAGCAGTGATCGAGTGGTACCCTACGAGCAGTACTTC.

The V call is TRBV5-6, the J call TRBJ2-7, with D possibly TRBD2 on 7 matching bases. Trimming removed 3 bases from V and 3 bases from J, with 19 bases in between. Germline loops: CDR1 SGHDT, CDR2 YYEEEE. The CDR3 covers 16 residues. CDR3 residues: CASSSTAGGGGYEQYF. CDR3 in DNA: TGTGCCAGCAGCTCCACCGCCGGAGGGGGGGGCTACGAGCAGTACTTC.

The V and J genes are TRBV27 and TRBJ2-7, with a possible D match to TRBD1 (6 bases). The length of the CDR3 is 14 residues. Trimming removed 7 bases from V and 3 bases from J, with 16 bases in between. The germline CDR1 and CDR2 sequences are MNHEY and SMNVEV (reference sequence). In DNA, the CDR3 is TGTGCCAGCACCCCGGGACGGGGACACTACGAGCAGTACTTC. Protein sequence: CASTPGRGHYEQYF.

The rearrangement links TRBV6-5 to TRBJ2-2; no reliable D call. CDR1 and CDR2 from the germline V gene are MNHEY and SVGAGI. V lost 2 bases and J lost 5, with 9 bases in between. The length of the CDR3 is 14 residues. The CDR3 is CASSYVSGTGELFF. CDR3 nucleotides: TGTGCCAGCAGTTACGTTTCCGGGACCGGGGAGCTGTTTTTT.

The chain uses TRBV28 and TRBJ2-1; 9 positions match TRBD1. The ends lost 5 bases at V and 7 bases at J; junction bases unmatched: 12. This CDR3 region has 16 residues. The germline V gene has CDR1 MDHEN and CDR2 SYDVKM. Here the CDR3 reads CASSPFGQGYGNEQFF. In DNA form, the CDR3 reads TGTGCCAGCAGTCCTTTCGGACAGGGGTATGGTAATGAGCAGTTCTTC.

The gene calls are TRBV28 and TRBJ2-1, with 13 bases aligning to TRBD2. Germline lookup yields CDR1 MDHEN and CDR2 SYDVKM. The junction had 7 bases not matched to a gene; V was cut back by 6 bases and J by 8 bases. The CDR3 is 15 residues long. The CDR3 spells CASREVLAGGDEQFF. The CDR3, as DNA: TGTGCCAGCAGGGAGGTACTAGCGGGAGGGGATGAGCAGTTCTTC.

This chain connects TRBV5-6 to TRBJ1-3, with unresolved D. From germline, CDR1 is SGHDT and CDR2 YYEEEE. This CDR3 contains 16 residues. Trimming removed 0 bases at V and 0 bases at J, with 10 bases between. CDR3 in DNA: TGTGCCAGCAGCTTGGGTTTCAGCGTCTCTGGAAACACCATATATTTT. As protein: CASSLGFSVSGNTIYF.

The chain recombines TRBV14 with TRBJ1-2; the match to TRBD1 covers 11 bases. Germline trimming cut 4 bases from V and 7 bases from J; bases unmatched to any gene: 5. Germline-derived CDR1 and CDR2 are SGHDN and FVKESK. This CDR3 has 14 residues. The CDR3 DNA reads TGTGCCAGCAGCCCCAAGGACAGGGGGCTTGGCTACACCTTC. As protein: CASSPKDRGLGYTF.

The CDR3 DNA follows: TGCGCCAGCAGCCGCTCCGGTGCCTATGGCTACACCTTC. Its protein is CASSRSGAYGYTF. The genes are TRBV4-3 and TRBJ1-2; D is ambiguous. Germline values: CDR1 LGHNA, CDR2 YSLEER. Between the trimmed V and J ends, which lost 4 bases and 4 bases, there was a span of 10 bases. The CDR3 extends over 13 amino acids.